What follows are 17 T cell receptor beta chains derived from one specimen sequenced in a study of early stage breast cancer tumors. Generated by immunoSEQ multiplex PCR, the TCRdb table keeps only in-frame clones and is missing some. The data show 50,000 to 65,000 clones, with 65% to 80% seen just once and 3% to 3.5% held by the top ten. What was sequenced was blood. Source of these receptors: a person under 45 with breast cancer.

The V and J genes are TRBV7-9 and TRBJ1-1; D uncertain. Per the germline V gene, CDR1 is SEHNR and CDR2 is FQNEAQ (reference sequence). This CDR3 has 15 residues. The V end lost 5 bases, the J end lost 3 bases, and 16 bases lay between the germline ends. The DNA of the CDR3 is TGTGCCAGCAGCCACCGAGGCTCGTTGGACACTGAAGCTTTCTTT. Translated: CASSHRGSLDTEAFF.

This chain joins TRBV27 and TRBJ2-5; maybe TRBD2 (5 bases). Near its end, the DNA agrees better with TRBJ2-7, so the J call may be wrong. Germline CDR1 and CDR2: MNHEY and SMNVEV (reference sequence). The CDR3 consists of 14 residues. DNA of the CDR3: TGTGCCAGCAGTTGGCGGGCAGGCCTCTACGAGCAGTACTTC. Its translation is CASSWRAGLYEQYF.

V and J are TRBV6-4 and TRBJ2-3; maybe TRBD2 (5 bases). With 3 bases removed from V and 2 bases from J, the gap between germline ends came to 12 bases. This CDR3 has 15 residues. Germline assignment: CDR1 MRHNA and CDR2 SNTAGT. The CDR3: CASSESSSSTDTQYF. The CDR3 bases are TGTGCCAGCAGTGAGTCTAGCAGTTCCACAGATACGCAGTATTTT.

The chain recombines TRBV11-2 with TRBJ2-5; tentatively, D is TRBD2 (5 bases). The CDR3 sequence is 16 residues long. CDR1 is SGHAT and CDR2 is FQNNGV in the germline V gene. V lost 0 bases, J lost 5 bases, and 16 bases lay in between. CDR3 residues: CASSLDLGSGSETQYF. CDR3 DNA sequence: TGTGCCAGCAGCTTAGATCTGGGTTCGGGGTCGGAGACCCAGTACTTC.

The V and J genes are TRBV27 and TRBJ2-1, with a weak D call TRBD2 (7 bases). Germline assignment: CDR1 MNHEY and CDR2 SMNVEV (reference sequence). The CDR3 has 15 amino acids. V lost 3 bases to trimming and J lost 9 bases, with 18 bases between them. This CDR3 is CASSFAGGLDSEQFF. The CDR3 DNA is TGTGCCAGCAGTTTCGCCGGGGGGCTTGATTCTGAGCAGTTCTTC.

This chain joins TRBV9 and TRBJ1-1; no clear D gene. The CDR3 spans 13 residues. V shed 2 bases and J shed 4 bases, with 9 bases lying between them. Germline loops: CDR1 SGDLS, CDR2 YYNGEE. Here the CDR3 reads CASSVERVTEAFF. CDR3 DNA: TGTGCCAGCAGCGTCGAAAGAGTCACTGAAGCTTTCTTT.

This clone appeared a few times. The V and J genes are TRBV7-6 and TRBJ2-7; TRBD1 might be the D (7 bases). The length of the CDR3 is 14 residues. V shed 5 bases and J shed 5 bases, with 16 bases lying between them. Germline V gene lookup returns CDR1 SGHVS and CDR2 FNYEAQ. This CDR3 is CASSPGGGRDEQYF. The CDR3, as DNA: TGTGCCAGCAGCCCAGGAGGGGGCCGGGACGAGCAGTACTTC.

The V gene is TRBV30, the J gene TRBJ1-2; 9 positions match TRBD1. The length of the CDR3 is 13 residues. The germline gives CDR1 GTSNPN, CDR2 SVGIG (reference sequence). V was pared by 3 bases and J by 7 bases, with 6 bases of the junction left unmatched. CDR3 in DNA: TGTGCCTGGAGGAAACAGGGGGCGGGTGGCTACACCTTC. Protein: CAWRKQGAGGYTF.

The V call is TRBV21-1, the J call TRBJ2-7; the table's D call, TRBD1, has no DNA check behind it. TRBV21-1 is annotated as a pseudogene. This CDR3 is built from 15 residues. In DNA form, the CDR3 reads TGTGCCAGCAGCAGGTTCCGGGACAACTTCTACGAGCAGTACTTC. Residues: CASSRFRDNFYEQYF.

The CDR3 sequence: CASRCPPRGLPDTQYF. For the CDR3, the DNA is TGTGCAAGTCGCTGCCCCCCCCGCGGGCTCCCGGACACGCAGTATTTT. The V call is TRBV12-2, the J call TRBJ2-3; the D call in the table, TRBD2, was not verified against the DNA. TRBV12-2 is a recognized pseudogene. The CDR3 loop spans 16 amino acids.

There are a few counts of this clone. The rearrangement uses TRBV4-1 and TRBJ1-1; no definite D call. V was shortened by 0 bases and J by 4 bases, with 9 bases between the two germline ends. Looked up from germline, CDR1 is MGHRA and CDR2 is YSYEKL. This CDR3 region has 14 residues. The CDR3 DNA follows: TGCGCCAGCAGCCAAGACCGATTGAGCACTGAAGCTTTCTTT. Its protein is CASSQDRLSTEAFF.

This chain connects TRBV18 to TRBJ1-4; 8 bases align to TRBD1. V was clipped by 1 base and J by 3 bases; unmatched bases: 10. From germline, CDR1 is KGHSH and CDR2 LQKENI. The CDR3 has 18 amino acids. The CDR3 DNA follows: TGTGCCAGCTCACCACGGGGCCAGGGGGCGTCGGCTAATGAAAAACTGTTTTTT. Translating gives CASSPRGQGASANEKLFF.

V is TRBV7-3 and J is TRBJ2-3; TRBD2 is a possible D gene (6 bases). The length of the CDR3 is 18 residues. In germline, CDR1 is SGHTA, CDR2 FQGTGA. V shed 5 bases and J shed 4 bases, with 25 bases lying between them. The CDR3 sequence is CASSPWRDSGGVSDTQYF. The CDR3 coding sequence is TGTGCCAGCAGCCCATGGCGGGATAGCGGAGGTGTCTCAGATACGCAGTATTTT.

J is TRBJ1-4 and V is TRBV5-4, with D maybe TRBD1 (6 bases). With 4 bases removed from V and 7 bases from J, the gap between germline ends came to 14 bases. The germline V gene has CDR1 SGHNT and CDR2 YYREEE (reference sequence). The CDR3 sequence is 14 residues long. This chain's CDR3 is CASSLDRFSEKLFF. The CDR3 DNA is TGTGCCAGCAGCCTGGACAGATTTAGTGAAAAACTGTTTTTT.

The rearrangement uses TRBV10-2 and TRBJ2-7; 8 nucleotides match TRBD1. CDR1 is WSHSY and CDR2 is SAAADI in the germline V gene. V lost 5 bases, J lost 10 bases, and 7 bases stayed unmatched. The CDR3 is 12 residues long. Here the CDR3 DNA reads TGCGCCAGCAGTAAGACAGGGGTTAGTCAGTACTTC. This sequence encodes CASSKTGVSQYF.

This clone was observed a handful of times. This CDR3 reads CAWSAGQGAYEQYF. The CDR3 DNA sequence: TGTGCCTGGAGTGCGGGACAGGGGGCGTACGAGCAGTACTTC. This chain links TRBV30 with TRBJ2-7, with 12 bases lining up with TRBD1. The CDR3 totals 14 residues. The J segment lost 4 bases and the V segment lost 1 base, leaving 2 bases of the junction unmatched. Germline CDR1 reads GTSNPN; CDR2 reads SVGIG (reference sequence).

The chain couples TRBV5-1 to TRBJ2-1, with 8 bases that match TRBD1. V was clipped by 3 bases and J by 2 bases; unmatched bases: 4. CDR3 length: 15 residues. Per germline, CDR1 SGHRS and CDR2 YFSETQ. CDR3 in amino acids: CASSYGQGAYNEQFF. The DNA for the CDR3 is TGCGCCAGCAGCTACGGACAGGGAGCCTACAATGAGCAGTTCTTC.